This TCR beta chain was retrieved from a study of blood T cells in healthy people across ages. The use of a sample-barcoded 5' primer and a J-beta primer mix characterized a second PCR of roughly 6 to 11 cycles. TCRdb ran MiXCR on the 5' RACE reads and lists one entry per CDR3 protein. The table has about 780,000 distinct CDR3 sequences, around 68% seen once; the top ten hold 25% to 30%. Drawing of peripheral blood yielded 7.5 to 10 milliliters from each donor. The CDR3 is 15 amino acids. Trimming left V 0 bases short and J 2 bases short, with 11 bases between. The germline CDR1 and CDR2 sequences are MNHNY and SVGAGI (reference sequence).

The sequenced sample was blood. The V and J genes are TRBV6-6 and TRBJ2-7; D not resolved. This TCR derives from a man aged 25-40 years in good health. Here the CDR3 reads CASSYSDGSPYEQYF. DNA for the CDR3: TGTGCCAGCAGTTACTCGGATGGCAGCCCCTACGAGCAGTACTTC.